This T cell receptor beta chain was captured in a study of T cells in Graves' hyperthyroidism and ophthalmopathy. The CDR3 is 17 amino acids. CDR1 is MDHEN and CDR2 is SYDVKM in the germline V gene. V lost 6 bases to trimming and J lost 4 bases; unmatched junction nucleotides: 11. Template material for amplifying TCR beta CDR3 regions consisted of RNA transcripts. During a first-round RT-PCR of the TCR CDR3, the HTBI primer set was used. TCRdb re-called the multiplex PCR reads through MiXCR, storing one row per CDR3 protein. The repertoire holds about 400,000 distinct CDR3 sequences, more than 13% seen once, with around 30% in the top ten. Any patient presenting with uncontrolled infection, other autoimmune disease, pregnancy or lactation was left out. This clonotype was seen a handful of times.

Sequencing used blood. V and J are TRBV28 and TRBJ2-3, with TRBD1 matching 12 bases. This receptor was taken from a man aged 50-60 years with Graves' ophthalmopathy. The CDR3 sequence is CASRPATGTGGSDTQYF. The CDR3 DNA is TGTGCCAGCAGACCTGCTACCGGGACAGGGGGCTCAGATACGCAGTATTTT.